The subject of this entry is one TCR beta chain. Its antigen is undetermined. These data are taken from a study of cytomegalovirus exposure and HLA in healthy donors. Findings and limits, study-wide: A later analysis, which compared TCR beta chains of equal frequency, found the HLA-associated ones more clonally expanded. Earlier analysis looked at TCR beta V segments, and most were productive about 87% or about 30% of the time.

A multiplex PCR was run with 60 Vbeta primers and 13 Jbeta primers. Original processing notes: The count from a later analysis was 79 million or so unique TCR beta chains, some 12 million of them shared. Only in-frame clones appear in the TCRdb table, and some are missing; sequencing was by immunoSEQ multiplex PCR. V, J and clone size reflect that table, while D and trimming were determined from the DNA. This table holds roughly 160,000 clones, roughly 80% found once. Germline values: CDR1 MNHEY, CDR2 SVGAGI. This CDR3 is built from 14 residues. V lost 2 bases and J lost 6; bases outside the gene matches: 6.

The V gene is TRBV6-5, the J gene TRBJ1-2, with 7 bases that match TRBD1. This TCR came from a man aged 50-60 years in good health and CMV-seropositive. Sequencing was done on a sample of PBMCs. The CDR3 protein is CASSYRGGAHGYTF. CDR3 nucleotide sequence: TGTGCCAGCAGTTACCGAGGGGGCGCGCATGGCTACACCTTC.